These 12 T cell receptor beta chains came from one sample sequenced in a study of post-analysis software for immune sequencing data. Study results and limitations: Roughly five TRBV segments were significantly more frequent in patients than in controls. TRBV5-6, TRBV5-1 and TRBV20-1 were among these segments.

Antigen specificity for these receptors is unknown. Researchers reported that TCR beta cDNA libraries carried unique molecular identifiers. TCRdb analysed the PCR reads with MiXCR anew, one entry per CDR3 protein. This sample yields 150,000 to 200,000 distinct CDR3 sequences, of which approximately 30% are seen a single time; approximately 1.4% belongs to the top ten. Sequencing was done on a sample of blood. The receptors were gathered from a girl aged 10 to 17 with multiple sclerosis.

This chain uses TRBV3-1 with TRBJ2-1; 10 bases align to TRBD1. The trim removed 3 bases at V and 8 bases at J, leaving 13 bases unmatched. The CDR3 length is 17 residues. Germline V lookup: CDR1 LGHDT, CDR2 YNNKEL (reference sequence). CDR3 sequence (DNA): TGTGCCAGCAGCCACCTCACTTGGGACAGGGGTGGCGATGAGCAGTTCTTC. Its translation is CASSHLTWDRGGDEQFF.

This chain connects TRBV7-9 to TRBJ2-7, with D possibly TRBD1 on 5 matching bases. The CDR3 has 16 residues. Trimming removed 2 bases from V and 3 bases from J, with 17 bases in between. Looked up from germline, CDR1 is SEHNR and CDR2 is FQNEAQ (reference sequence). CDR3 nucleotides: TGTGCCAGCAGCTTACCGAGCCCTACAGGCAACTACGAGCAGTACTTC. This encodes CASSLPSPTGNYEQYF.

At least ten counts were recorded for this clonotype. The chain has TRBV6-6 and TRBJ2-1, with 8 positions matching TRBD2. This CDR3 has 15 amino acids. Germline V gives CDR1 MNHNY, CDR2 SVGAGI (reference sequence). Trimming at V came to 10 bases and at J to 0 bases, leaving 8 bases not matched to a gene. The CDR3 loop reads CAITGAGGSYNEQFF. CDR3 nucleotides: TGTGCCATTACGGGGGCGGGAGGCTCCTACAATGAGCAGTTCTTC.

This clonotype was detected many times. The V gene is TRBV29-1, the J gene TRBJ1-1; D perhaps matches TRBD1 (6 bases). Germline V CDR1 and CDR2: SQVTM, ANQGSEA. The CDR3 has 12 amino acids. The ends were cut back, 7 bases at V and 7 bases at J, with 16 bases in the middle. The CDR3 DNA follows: TGCAGCGGGGGCTCGGACAGACATGAAGCTTTCTTT. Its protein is CSGGSDRHEAFF.

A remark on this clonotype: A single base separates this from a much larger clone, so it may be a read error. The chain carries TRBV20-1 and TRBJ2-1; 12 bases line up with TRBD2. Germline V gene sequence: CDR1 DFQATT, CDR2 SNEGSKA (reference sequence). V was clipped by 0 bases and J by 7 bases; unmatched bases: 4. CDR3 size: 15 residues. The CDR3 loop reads CSARDKTSGRNEQFF. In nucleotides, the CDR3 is TGCAGTGCTAGAGATAAAACTAGCGGGAGGAATGAGCAGTTCTTC.

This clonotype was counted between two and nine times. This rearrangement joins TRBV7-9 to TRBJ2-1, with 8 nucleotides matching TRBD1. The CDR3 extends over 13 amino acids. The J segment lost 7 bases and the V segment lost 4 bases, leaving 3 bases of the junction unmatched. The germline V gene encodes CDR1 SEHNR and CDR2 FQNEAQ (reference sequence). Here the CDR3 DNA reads TGTGCCAGCAGCTCGACAGGGGTGAATGAGCAGTTCTTC. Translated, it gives CASSSTGVNEQFF.

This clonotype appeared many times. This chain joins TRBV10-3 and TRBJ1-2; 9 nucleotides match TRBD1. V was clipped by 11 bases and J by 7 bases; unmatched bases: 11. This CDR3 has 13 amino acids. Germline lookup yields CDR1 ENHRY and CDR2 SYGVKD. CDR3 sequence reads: CAVNRGRDGGYTF. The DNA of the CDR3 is TGTGCCGTTAACAGGGGGCGCGATGGTGGCTACACCTTC.

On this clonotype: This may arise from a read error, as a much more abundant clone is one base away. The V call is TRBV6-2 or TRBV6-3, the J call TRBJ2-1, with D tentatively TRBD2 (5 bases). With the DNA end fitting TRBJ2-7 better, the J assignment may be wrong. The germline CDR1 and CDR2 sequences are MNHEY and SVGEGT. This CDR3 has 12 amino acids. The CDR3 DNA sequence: TGTGCCAGCAGTTGGACTCACAATGAGCAGTACTTC. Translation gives CASSWTHNEQYF.

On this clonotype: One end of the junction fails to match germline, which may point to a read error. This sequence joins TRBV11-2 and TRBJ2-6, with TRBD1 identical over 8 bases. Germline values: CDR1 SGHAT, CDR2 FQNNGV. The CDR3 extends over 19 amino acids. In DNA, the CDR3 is TGTGCCAGCAGCCTAGGGACAGGTTCTTTTAGCTCTGGGACCAACGTCCTGACTTTC. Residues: CASSLGTGSFSSGTNVLTF.

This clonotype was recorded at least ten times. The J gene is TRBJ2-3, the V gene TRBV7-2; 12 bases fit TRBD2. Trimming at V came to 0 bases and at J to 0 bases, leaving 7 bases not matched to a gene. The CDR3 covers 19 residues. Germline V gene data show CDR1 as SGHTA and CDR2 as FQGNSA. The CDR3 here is CASSLAPGLAGLSTDTQYF. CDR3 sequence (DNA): TGTGCCAGCAGCTTAGCGCCGGGACTAGCGGGCCTCAGCACAGATACGCAGTATTTT.

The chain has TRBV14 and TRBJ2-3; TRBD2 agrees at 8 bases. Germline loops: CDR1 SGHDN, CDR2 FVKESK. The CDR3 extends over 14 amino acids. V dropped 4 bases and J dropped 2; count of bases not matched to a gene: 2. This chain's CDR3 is CASSLAGPTDTQYF. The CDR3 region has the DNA TGTGCCAGCAGCCTAGCGGGACCCACAGATACGCAGTATTTT.

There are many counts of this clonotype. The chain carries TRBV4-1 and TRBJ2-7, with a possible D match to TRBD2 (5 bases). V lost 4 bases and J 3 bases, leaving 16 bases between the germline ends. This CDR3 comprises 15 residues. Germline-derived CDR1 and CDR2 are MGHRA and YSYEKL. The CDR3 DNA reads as TGCGCCAGCAGCCGAGCGGAAACCTTTGACTACGAGCAGTACTTC. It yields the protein CASSRAETFDYEQYF.